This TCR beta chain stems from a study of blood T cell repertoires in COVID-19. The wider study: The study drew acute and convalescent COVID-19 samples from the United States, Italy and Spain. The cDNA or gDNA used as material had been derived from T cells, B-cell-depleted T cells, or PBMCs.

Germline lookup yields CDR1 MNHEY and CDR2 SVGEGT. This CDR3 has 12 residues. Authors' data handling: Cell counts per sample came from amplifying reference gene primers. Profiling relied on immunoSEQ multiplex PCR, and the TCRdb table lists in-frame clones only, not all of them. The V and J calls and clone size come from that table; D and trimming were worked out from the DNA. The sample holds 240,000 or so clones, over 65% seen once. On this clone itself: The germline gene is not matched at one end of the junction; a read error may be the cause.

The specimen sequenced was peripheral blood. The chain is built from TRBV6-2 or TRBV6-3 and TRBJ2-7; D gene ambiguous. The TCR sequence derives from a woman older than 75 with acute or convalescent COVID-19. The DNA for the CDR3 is TGTGCCAGCAGCTACTCCCTTCCCGAGCAGTACTTC. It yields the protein CASSYSLPEQYF.